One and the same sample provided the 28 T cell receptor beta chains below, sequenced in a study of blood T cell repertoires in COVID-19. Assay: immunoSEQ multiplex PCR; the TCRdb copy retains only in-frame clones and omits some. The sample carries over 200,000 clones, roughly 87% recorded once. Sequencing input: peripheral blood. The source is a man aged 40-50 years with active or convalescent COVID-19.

The CDR3 DNA follows: TGTGCCAGCAGTGTAGGGACAGCCTACACTGAAGCTTTCTTT. Translation: CASSVGTAYTEAFF. The V and J genes are TRBV2 and TRBJ1-1, with 7 positions matching TRBD1. The CDR3 extends over 14 amino acids. Germline V gene sequence: CDR1 SNHLY, CDR2 FYNNEI. V dropped 4 bases and J dropped 3; count of bases not matched to a gene: 5. The whole variable domain, remainder taken from reference TRBV2 and TRBJ1-1, is EPEVTQTPSHQVTQMGQEVILRCVPISNHLYFYWYRQILGQKVEFLVSFYNNEISEKSEIFDDQFSVERPDGSNFTLKIRSTKLEDSAMYFCASSVGTAYTEAFFGQGTRLTVV.

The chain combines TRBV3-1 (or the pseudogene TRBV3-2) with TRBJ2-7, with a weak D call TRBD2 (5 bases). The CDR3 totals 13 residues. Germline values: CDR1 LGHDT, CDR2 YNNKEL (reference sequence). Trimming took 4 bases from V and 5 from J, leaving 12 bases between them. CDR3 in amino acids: CASSLELGHEQYF. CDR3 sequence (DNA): TGTGCCAGCAGCCTCGAACTAGGCCACGAGCAGTACTTC.

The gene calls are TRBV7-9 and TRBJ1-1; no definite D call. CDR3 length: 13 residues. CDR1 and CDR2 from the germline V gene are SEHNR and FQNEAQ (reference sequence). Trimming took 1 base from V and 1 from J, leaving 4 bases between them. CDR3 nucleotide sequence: TGTGCCAGCAGCTTAGAAGCGAACACTGAAGCTTTCTTT. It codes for CASSLEANTEAFF.

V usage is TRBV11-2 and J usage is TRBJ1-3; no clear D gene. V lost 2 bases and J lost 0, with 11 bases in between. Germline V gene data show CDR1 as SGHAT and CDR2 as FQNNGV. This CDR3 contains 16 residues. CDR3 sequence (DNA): TGTGCCAGCAGCTTAATCGGGTTTAGCTCTGGAAACACCATATATTTT. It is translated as CASSLIGFSSGNTIYF.

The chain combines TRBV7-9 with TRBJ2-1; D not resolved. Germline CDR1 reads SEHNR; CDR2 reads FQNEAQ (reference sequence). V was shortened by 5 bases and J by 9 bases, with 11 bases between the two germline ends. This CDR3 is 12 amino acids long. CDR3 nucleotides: TGTGCCAGCAGCCCAATTAGTACTGAGCAGTTCTTC. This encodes CASSPISTEQFF. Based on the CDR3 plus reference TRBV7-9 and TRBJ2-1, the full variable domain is DTGVSQNPRHKITKRGQNVTFRCDPISEHNRLYWYRQTLGQGPEFLTYFQNEAQLEKSRLLSDRFSAERPKGSFSTLEIQRTEQGDSAMYLCASSPISTEQFFGPGTRLTVL.

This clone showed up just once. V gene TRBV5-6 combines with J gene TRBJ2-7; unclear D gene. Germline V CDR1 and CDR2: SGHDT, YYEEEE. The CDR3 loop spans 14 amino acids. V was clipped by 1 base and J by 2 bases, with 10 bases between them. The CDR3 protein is CASSLYPGTYEQYF. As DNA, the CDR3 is TGTGCCAGCAGCTTGTATCCAGGAACCTACGAGCAGTACTTC.

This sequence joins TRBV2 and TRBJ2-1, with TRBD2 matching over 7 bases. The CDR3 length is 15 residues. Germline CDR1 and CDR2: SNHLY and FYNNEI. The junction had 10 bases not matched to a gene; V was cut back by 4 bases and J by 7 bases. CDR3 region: CASSVMGGSWNEQFF. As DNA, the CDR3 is TGTGCCAGCAGTGTCATGGGCGGGAGCTGGAATGAGCAGTTCTTC.

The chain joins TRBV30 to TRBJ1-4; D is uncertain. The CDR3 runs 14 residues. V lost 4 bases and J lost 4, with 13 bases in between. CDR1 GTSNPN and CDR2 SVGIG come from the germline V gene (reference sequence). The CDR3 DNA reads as TGTGCCTGGACTGCGGGTATCGGTAATGAAAAACTGTTTTTT. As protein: CAWTAGIGNEKLFF.

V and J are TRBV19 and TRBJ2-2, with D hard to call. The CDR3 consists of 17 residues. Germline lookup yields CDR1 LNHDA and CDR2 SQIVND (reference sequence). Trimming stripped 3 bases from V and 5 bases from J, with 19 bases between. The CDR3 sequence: CASSIPGQELWTGELFF. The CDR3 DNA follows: TGTGCCAGTAGTATCCCTGGGCAAGAACTTTGGACCGGGGAGCTGTTTTTT.

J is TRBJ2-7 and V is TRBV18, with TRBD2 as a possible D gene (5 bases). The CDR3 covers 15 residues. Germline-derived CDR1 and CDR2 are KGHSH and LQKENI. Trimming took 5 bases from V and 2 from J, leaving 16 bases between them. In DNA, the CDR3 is TGTGCCAGCTCATTATCCGAGGGCTCAGCCTACGAGCAGTACTTC. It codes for CASSLSEGSAYEQYF.

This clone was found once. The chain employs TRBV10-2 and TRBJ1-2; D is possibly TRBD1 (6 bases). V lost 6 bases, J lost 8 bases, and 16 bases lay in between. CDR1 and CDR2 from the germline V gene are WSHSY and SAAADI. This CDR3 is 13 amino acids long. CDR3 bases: TGCGCCAGCAGCGCGACAGGTCAGGGCGGCTACACCTTC. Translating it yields CASSATGQGGYTF.

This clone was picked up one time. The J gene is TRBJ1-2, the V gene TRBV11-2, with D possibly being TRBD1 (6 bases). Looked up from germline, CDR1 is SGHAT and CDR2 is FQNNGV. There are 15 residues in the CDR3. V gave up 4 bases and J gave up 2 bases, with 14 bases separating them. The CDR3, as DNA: TGTGCCAGCAGCTCCTACAGGGCGCGGAACTATGGCTACACCTTC. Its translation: CASSSYRARNYGYTF.

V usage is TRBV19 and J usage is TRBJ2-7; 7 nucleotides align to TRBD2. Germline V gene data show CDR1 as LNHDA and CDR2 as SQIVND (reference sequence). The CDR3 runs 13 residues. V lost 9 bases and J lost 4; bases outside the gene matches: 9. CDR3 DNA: TGTGCCAGCGCCCCCGGGGGGACGTACGAGCAGTACTTC. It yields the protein CASAPGGTYEQYF.

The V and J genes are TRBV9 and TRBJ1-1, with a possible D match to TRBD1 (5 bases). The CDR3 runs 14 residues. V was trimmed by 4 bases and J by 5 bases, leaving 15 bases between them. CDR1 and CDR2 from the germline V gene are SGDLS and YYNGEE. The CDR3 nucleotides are TGTGCCAGCAGCCTTGGCCAGGGCCGAACTGAAGCTTTCTTT. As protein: CASSLGQGRTEAFF.

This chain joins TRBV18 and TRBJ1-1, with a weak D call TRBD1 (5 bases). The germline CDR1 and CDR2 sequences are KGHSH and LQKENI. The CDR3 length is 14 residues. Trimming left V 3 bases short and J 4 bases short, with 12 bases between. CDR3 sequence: CASSPPSGGTEAFF. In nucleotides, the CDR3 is TGTGCCAGCTCACCCCCTTCCGGGGGCACTGAAGCTTTCTTT.

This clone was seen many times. The CDR3 region is CASGLVGDLYGYTF. As DNA, the CDR3 is TGTGCTAGTGGTTTGGTCGGAGATCTATATGGCTACACCTTC. The chain recombines TRBV12-5 with TRBJ1-2; no clear D gene. CDR3 size: 14 residues. V shed 0 bases and J shed 5 bases, with 10 bases lying between them. CDR1 is LGHNT, CDR2 FRNRAP, per germline.

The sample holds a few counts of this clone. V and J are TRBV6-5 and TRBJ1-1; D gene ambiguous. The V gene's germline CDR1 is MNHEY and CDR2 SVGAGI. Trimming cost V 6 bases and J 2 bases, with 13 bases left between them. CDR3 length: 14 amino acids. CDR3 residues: CASRAHGDNTEAFF. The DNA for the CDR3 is TGTGCCAGCAGGGCACACGGGGATAACACTGAAGCTTTCTTT.

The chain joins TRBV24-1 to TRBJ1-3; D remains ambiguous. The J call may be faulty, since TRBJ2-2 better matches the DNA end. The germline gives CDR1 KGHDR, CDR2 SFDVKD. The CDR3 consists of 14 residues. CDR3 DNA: TGTGCCACCAGTGATTCCGTGAACACCGGGGAGCTGTTTTTT. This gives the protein CATSDSVNTGELFF.

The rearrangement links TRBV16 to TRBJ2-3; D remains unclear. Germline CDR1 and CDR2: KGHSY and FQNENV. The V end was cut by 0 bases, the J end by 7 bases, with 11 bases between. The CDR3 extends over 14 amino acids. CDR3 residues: CASSQSLLPNTQYF. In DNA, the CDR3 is TGTGCCAGCAGCCAATCGCTCCTCCCTAATACGCAGTATTTT. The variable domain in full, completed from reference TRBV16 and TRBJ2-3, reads GEEVAQTPKHLVRGEGQKAKLYCAPIKGHSYVFWYQQVLKNEFKFLISFQNENVFDETGMPKERFSAKCLPNSPCSLEIQATKLEDSAVYFCASSQSLLPNTQYFGPGTRLTVL.

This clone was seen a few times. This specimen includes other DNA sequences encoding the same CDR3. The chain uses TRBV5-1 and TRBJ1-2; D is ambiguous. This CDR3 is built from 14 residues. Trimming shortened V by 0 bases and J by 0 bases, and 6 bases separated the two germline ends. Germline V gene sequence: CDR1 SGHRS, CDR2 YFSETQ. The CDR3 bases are TGCGCCAGCAGCTTGGAATCTCCTAACTATGGCTACACCTTC. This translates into CASSLESPNYGYTF. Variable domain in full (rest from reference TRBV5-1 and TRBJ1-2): KAGVTQTPRYLIKTRGQQVTLSCSPISGHRSVSWYQQTPGQGLQFLFEYFSETQRNKGNFPGRFSGRQFSNSRSEMNVSTLELGDSALYLCASSLESPNYGYTFGSGTRLTVV.

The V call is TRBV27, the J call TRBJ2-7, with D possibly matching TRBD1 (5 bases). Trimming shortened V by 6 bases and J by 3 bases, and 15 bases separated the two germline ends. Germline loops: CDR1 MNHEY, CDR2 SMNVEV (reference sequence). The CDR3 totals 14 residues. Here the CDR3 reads CASSFQGSLYEQYF. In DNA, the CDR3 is TGTGCCAGCAGCTTCCAGGGAAGCCTCTACGAGCAGTACTTC.

The CDR3 loop is CASSFPAASSGNTIYF. The CDR3 DNA follows: TGTGCCAGCAGCTTCCCAGCGGCTTCTTCTGGAAACACCATATATTTT. This chain links TRBV7-9 with TRBJ1-3; D call uncertain. From germline, CDR1 is SEHNR and CDR2 FQNEAQ (reference sequence). The V end was cut by 3 bases, the J end by 1 base, with 13 bases between. The CDR3 is 16 amino acids.

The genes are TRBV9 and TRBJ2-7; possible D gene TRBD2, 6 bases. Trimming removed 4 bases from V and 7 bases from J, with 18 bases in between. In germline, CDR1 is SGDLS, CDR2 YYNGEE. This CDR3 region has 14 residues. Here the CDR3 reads CASSPSFPGGEQYF. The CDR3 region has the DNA TGTGCCAGCAGCCCTTCTTTCCCCGGAGGGGAGCAGTACTTC.

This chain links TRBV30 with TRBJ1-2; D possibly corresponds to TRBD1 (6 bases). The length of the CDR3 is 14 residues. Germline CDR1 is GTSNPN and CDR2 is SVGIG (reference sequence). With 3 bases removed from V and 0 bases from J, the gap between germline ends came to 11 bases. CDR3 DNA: TGTGCCTGGAGCTGGGACAATTCTAACTATGGCTACACCTTC. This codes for CAWSWDNSNYGYTF.

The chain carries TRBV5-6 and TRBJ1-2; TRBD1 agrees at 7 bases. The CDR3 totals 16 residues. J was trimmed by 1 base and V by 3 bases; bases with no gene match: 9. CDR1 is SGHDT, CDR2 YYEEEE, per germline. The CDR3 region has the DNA TGTGCCAGCAGCTGGGGACAGCTAACATATAACTATGGCTACACCTTC. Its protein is CASSWGQLTYNYGYTF.

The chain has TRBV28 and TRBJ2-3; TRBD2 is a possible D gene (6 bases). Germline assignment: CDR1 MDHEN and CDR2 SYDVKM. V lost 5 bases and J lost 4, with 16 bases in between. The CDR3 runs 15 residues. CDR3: CASSMTGTLADTQYF. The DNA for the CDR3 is TGTGCCAGCAGTATGACCGGGACTTTGGCAGATACGCAGTATTTT.

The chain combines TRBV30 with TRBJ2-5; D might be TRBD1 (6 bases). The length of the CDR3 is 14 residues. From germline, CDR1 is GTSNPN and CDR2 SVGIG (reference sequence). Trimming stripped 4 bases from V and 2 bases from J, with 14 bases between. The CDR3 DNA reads TGTGCCTGGACCCGGACAGACTATCAAGAGACCCAGTACTTC. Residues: CAWTRTDYQETQYF. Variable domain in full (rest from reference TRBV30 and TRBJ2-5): SQTIHQWPATLVQPVGSPLSLECTVEGTSNPNLYWYRQAAGRGLQLLFYSVGIGQISSEVPQNLSASRPQDRQFILSSKKLLLSDSGFYLCAWTRTDYQETQYFGPGTRLLVL.

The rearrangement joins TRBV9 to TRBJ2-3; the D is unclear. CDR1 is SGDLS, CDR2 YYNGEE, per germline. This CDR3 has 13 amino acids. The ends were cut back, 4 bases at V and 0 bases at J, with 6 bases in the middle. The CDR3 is CASSPTSTDTQYF. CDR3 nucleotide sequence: TGTGCCAGCAGCCCTACGAGCACAGATACGCAGTATTTT.